This T cell receptor (beta chain) was sequenced during a study of blood T cells in healthy people across ages. Study findings and constraints: Nothing was known about donor CMV status, and this possibly confounded expanded clonotype changes.

After removal of 0 bases from V and 2 bases from J, the junction contained 9 bases not matched to a gene. CDR3 length: 19 amino acids. CDR1 and CDR2 (germline): MNHEY, SVGAGI. For the second PCR, which ran for about 7 to 11 cycles, a sample-barcoded 5' primer and a J-beta primer mix were used. TCRdb independently ran MiXCR on the 5' RACE reads; one entry per CDR3 protein. This sample yields roughly 1,800,000 distinct CDR3 sequences, of which about 50% are seen a single time; approximately 2.1% belongs to the top ten. In the case of this clonotype: The antigen is unknown.

The sample consisted of blood. The TCR sequence derives from a woman between 40 and 55 years old in good health. The V gene is TRBV6-5, the J gene TRBJ2-5; 13 bases are a match to TRBD2. This chain's CDR3 is CASSYSTLAGGPPQETQYF. The CDR3 DNA is TGTGCCAGCAGTTACTCGACACTAGCGGGGGGGCCTCCACAAGAGACCCAGTACTTC.